This T cell receptor (beta chain) was captured in a study of blood T cell repertoires in COVID-19. V dropped 3 bases and J dropped 0; count of bases not matched to a gene: 6. The CDR3 is 16 residues long. CDR1 and CDR2 from the germline V gene are LGHNA and YNFKEQ. TCRdb's copy holds only in-frame clones and misses some; the assay was immunoSEQ multiplex PCR. The data hold roughly 520,000 clones, with 70% to 90% observed a single time. The receptor was derived from a woman in her thirties or forties who had recovered from COVID-19. This rearrangement joins TRBV4-2 to TRBJ2-3; 7 nucleotides agree with TRBD2. Specimen: PBMCs or T cells enriched from blood (not recorded which). DNA of the CDR3: TGTGCCAGCAGCCACGGAGCGGGGATAAGCACAGATACGCAGTATTTT. Amino acid sequence: CASSHGAGISTDTQYF.